The present T cell receptor (beta chain) was sequenced within a study of T cell responses to AZD1222 COVID-19 vaccine. Study-level information: Pooled samples include second doses given at about 4 or 12 weeks. General observations from the study: Clonal diversity was possibly underestimated; the donors were predominantly white British and more often female.

Worth noting for this clone: Its antigen is currently unknown.

CDR1 and CDR2 (germline): SSHAT, FNYEAQ (reference sequence). This CDR3 is 16 amino acids long. V was trimmed by 4 bases and J by 5 bases, leaving 17 bases between them. Clones were read by immunoSEQ multiplex PCR, and TCRdb kept only the in-frame ones, dropping some. Of some 140,000 clones in the sample, roughly 90% are singletons; the top ten hold about 3.2%. The sample was peripheral blood, taken on day 0 of AZD1222 vaccination. The origin of this receptor is an adult in good health. This rearrangement joins TRBV7-7 to TRBJ2-2; D ambiguous. In DNA, the CDR3 is TGTGCCAGCAGCTACTCCCCAGGAGTTGGGACCGGGGAGCTGTTTTTT. It translates to CASSYSPGVGTGELFF.